This entry features one T cell receptor (beta chain) sequence. Its target is unknown. The germline gives CDR1 SGHDN, CDR2 FVKESK. Trimming cost V 4 bases and J 8 bases, with 12 bases left between them. CDR3 size: 13 residues. Sequencing was performed with immunoSEQ multiplex PCR; in TCRdb, only in-frame clones are kept and a portion is missing. The data contain about 18,000 clones, over 75% of them singletons. The sample is drawn from a study of somatic mutations in cytotoxic T cells in rheumatoid arthritis. Overall study results and limits: Antigens bound by the expanded CD8+ clones were not identified.

The chain recombines TRBV14 with TRBJ2-1; D may be TRBD2 (5 bases). The specimen was CD8+ T cells sorted from blood. The sequence came from a woman aged 45 to 65 in good health. This CDR3 is CASSRTSDYEQFF. The CDR3 DNA follows: TGTGCCAGCAGCCGAACTAGTGACTATGAGCAGTTCTTC.